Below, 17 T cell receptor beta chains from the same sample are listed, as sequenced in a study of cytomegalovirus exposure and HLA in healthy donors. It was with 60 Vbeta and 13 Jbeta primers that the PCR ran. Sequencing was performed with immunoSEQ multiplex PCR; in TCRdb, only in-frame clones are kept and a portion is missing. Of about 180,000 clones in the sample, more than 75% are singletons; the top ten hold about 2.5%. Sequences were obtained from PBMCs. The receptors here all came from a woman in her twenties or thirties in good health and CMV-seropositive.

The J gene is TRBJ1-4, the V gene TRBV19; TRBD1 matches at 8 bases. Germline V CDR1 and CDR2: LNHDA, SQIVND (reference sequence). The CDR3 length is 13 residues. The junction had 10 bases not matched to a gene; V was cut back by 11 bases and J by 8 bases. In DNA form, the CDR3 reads TGTGCCTGTCAGGACAGGGCCTCGGAAAAACTGTTTTTT. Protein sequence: CACQDRASEKLFF.

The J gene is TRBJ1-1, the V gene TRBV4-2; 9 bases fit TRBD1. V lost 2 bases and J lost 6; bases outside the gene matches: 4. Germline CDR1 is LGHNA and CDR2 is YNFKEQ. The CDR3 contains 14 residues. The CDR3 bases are TGTGCCAGCAGCCAACTCGACAGGGGGGCTGAAGCTTTCTTT. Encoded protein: CASSQLDRGAEAFF.

The CDR3 region has the DNA TGTGCCAGCAGTGAAGCGAAGGGGACCTACGAGCAGTACTTC. It translates to CASSEAKGTYEQYF. This chain joins TRBV2 and TRBJ2-7; a possible D gene is TRBD1 (5 bases). Germline CDR1 reads SNHLY; CDR2 reads FYNNEI. The CDR3 has 14 amino acids. Deletions cut 0 bases from V and 2 bases from J, with 8 bases between.

CDR3 amino acids: CASRRTGNTEAFF. For the CDR3, the DNA is TGTGCCAGCAGAAGGACAGGAAACACTGAAGCTTTCTTT. The chain couples TRBV6-1 to TRBJ1-1; TRBD1 aligns across 7 bases. Germline-derived CDR1 and CDR2 are MNHNS and SASEGT. This CDR3 comprises 13 residues. Unmatched junction bases numbered 3, after V lost 6 bases and J lost 2 bases.

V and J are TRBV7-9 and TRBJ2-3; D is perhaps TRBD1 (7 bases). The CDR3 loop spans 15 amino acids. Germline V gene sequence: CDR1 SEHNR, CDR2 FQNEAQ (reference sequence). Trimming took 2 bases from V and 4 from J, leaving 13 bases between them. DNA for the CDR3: TGTGCCAGCAGCTTAACCAGGGGGGCGGCAGATACGCAGTATTTT. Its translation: CASSLTRGAADTQYF.

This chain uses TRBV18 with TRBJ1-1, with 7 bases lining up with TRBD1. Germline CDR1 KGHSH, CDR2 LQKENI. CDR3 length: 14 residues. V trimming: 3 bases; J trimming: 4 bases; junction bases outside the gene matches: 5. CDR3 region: CASSPTGLGTEAFF. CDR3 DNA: TGTGCCAGCTCACCGACAGGGCTGGGCACTGAAGCTTTCTTT.

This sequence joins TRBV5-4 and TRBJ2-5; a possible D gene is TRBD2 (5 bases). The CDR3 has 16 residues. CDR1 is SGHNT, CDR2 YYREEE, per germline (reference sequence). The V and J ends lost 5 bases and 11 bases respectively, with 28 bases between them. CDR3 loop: CASSAAADYSSRVQYF. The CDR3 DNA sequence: TGTGCCAGCAGTGCAGCCGCAGACTACTCTTCTAGGGTGCAGTACTTC.

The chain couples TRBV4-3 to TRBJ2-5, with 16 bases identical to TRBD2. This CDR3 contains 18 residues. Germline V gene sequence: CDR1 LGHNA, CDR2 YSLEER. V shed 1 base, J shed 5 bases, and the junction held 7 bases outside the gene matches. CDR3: CASSQGGLAGGQGETQYF. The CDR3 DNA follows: TGCGCCAGCAGCCAAGGGGGACTAGCGGGGGGGCAGGGGGAGACCCAGTACTTC.

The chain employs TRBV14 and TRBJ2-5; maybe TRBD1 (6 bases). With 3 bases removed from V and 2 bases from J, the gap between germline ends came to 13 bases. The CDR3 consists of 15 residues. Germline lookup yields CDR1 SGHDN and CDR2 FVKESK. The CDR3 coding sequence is TGTGCCAGCAGCCATGCAGGACAGCTTCAAGAGACCCAGTACTTC. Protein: CASSHAGQLQETQYF.

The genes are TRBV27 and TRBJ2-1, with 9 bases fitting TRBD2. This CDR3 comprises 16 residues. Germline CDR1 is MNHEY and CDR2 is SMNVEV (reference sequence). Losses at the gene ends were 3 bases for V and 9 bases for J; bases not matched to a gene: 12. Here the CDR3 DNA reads TGTGCCAGCAGTTTTTCGGAGCGGGGGGATTTCGGTGAGCAGTTCTTC. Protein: CASSFSERGDFGEQFF.

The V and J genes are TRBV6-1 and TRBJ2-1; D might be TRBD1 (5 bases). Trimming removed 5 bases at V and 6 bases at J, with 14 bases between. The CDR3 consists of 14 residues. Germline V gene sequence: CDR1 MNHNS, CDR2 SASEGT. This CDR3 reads CASSPRTPSNEQFF. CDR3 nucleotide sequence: TGTGCCAGCAGTCCCCGGACACCTTCCAATGAGCAGTTCTTC.

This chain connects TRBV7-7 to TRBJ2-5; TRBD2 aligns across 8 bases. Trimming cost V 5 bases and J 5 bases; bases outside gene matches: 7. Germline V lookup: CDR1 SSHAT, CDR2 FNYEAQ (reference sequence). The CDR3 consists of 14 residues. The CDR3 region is CASSRGLAAETQYF. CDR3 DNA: TGTGCCAGCAGCCGAGGACTAGCCGCTGAGACCCAGTACTTC.

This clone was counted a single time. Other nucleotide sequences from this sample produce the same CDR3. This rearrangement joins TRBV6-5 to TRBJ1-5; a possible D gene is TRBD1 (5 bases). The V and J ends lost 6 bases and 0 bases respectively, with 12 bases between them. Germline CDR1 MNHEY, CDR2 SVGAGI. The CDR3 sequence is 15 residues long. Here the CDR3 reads CASSRTGNSNQPQHF. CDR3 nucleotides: TGTGCCAGCAGCCGAACAGGTAATAGCAATCAGCCCCAGCATTTT.

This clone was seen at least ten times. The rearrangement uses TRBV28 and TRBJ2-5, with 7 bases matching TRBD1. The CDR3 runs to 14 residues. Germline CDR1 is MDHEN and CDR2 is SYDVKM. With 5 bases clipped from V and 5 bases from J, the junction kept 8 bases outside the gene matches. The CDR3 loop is CASSRGQHRETQYF. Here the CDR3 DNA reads TGTGCCAGCAGTCGGGGACAGCATCGGGAGACCCAGTACTTC.

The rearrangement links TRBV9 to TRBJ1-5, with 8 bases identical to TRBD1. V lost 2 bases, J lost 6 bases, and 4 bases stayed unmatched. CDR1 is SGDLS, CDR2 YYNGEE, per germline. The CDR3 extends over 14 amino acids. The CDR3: CASSVTGVGQPQHF. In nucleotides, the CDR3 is TGTGCCAGCAGCGTGACAGGGGTGGGTCAGCCCCAGCATTTT.

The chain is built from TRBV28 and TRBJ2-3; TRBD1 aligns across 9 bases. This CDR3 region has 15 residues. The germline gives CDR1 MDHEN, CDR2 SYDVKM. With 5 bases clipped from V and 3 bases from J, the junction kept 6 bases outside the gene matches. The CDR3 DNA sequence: TGTGCCAGCAGTCCCGGGACAGGGAGAACAGATACGCAGTATTTT. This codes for CASSPGTGRTDTQYF.

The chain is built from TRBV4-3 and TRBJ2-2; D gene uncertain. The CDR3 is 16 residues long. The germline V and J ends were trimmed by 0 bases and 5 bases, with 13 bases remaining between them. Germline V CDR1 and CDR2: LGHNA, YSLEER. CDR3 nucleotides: TGCGCCAGCAGCCAAGAATGGCGGTTACAAACCGGGGAGCTGTTTTTT. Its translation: CASSQEWRLQTGELFF.